This T cell receptor (beta chain) is drawn from a study of response to subunit inactivated influenza vaccine. To note about this clonotype: Its matching antigen is unknown.

Study observations and caveats: With each seasonal influenza vaccination, the authors suggested, few new T cells are recruited.

TCRdb processed the RT-PCR reads anew with MiXCR; each CDR3 protein has one entry. The sample shows 710,000 or so distinct CDR3 sequences, about 15% of them seen only once. The sequencing used PBMCs from blood, collected 12 days after vaccination. This receptor was identified in a man aged 50-59 years who received an inactivated influenza vaccine.

CDR3 sequence (DNA): TGTGCCAGCAGCTTAGACCGCCAGGGTACGCAGTATTTT. It specifies CASSLDRQGTQYF. This rearrangement joins TRBV7-2 to TRBJ2-3; a possible D gene is TRBD1 (5 bases). The CDR3 is 13 amino acids. Trimming cost V 1 base and J 8 bases, with 10 bases left between them. Germline V gene sequence: CDR1 SGHTA, CDR2 FQGNSA. Filled out from reference TRBV7-2 and TRBJ2-3, the complete variable domain reads GAGVSQSPSNKVTEKGKDVELRCDPISGHTALYWYRQSLGQGLEFLIYFQGNSAPDKSGLPSDRFSAERTGGSVSTLTIQRTQQEDSAVYLCASSLDRQGTQYFGPGTRLTVL.